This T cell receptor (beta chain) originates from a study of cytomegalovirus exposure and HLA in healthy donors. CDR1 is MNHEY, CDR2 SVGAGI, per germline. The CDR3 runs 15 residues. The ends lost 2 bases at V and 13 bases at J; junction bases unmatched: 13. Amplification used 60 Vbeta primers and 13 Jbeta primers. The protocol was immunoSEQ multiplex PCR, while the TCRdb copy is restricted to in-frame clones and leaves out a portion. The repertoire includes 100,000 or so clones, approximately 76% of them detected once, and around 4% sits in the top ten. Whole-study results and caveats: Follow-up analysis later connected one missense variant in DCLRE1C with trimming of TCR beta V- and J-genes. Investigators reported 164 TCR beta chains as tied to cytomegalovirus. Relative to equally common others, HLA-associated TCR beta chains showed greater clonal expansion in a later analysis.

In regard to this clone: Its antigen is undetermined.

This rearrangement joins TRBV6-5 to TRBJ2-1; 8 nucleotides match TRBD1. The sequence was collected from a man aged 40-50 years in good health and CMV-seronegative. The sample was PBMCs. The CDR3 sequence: CASSYGQGARGIQFF. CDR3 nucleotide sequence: TGTGCCAGCAGTTACGGGCAGGGGGCGAGGGGGATACAGTTCTTC.